This is a list of T cell receptor beta chains from one sample in a study of beta chain features in type 1 diabetes. Method: immunoSEQ multiplex PCR; TCRdb's copy keeps in-frame clones and lacks some. This table has about 190,000 clones, less than 9.5% appearing once. Specimen: central memory CD4+ T cells from blood. These receptor sequences come from a woman between 35 and 50 years old with type 1 diabetes. The conserved cysteine and the conserved F or W are not part of the CDR3 here. The D gene is left open where the match is weak.

len	d_gene	j_gene	v_gene	CDR3aa
12	.	TRBJ2-5	TRBV4-3	ASSQDWAGETQY
13	.	TRBJ1-6	TRBV27	ASSSGSGYNSPLH
12	.	TRBJ2-2	TRBV6-6	ASRGRERAGELF
14	TRBD1	TRBJ1-5	TRBV19	ASSTLNRGGNQPQH
11	.	TRBJ2-5	TRBV7-3	ASSFSFQETQY
10	.	TRBJ2-3	TRBV9	ATPRSTDTQY
13	TRBD1	TRBJ2-1	TRBV14	ASSQATGGYNEQF
12	TRBD1	TRBJ2-3	TRBV7-2	ASRYTGGTDTQY
11	TRBD1	TRBJ2-7	TRBV7-2	ASSLGTGYEQY
11	.	TRBJ2-1	TRBV7-2	ASSREIDNEQF
12	.	TRBJ2-1	TRBV7-3	ASSPMMGSGEQF
10	.	TRBJ1-4	TRBV10-3	AISEQNEKLF
10	.	TRBJ2-1	TRBV30	AWSLGQRGQF
13	TRBD2	TRBJ2-1	TRBV29-1	SVLISAGGKNEQF
12	TRBD1	TRBJ2-7	TRBV5-1	ASSLGQGDYEQY
12	.	TRBJ1-1	TRBV28	ASTTSGLGTEAF
14	.	TRBJ2-1	TRBV11-2	ASSSHGGSLGNEQF
12	.	TRBJ1-2	TRBV28	ASSRGGAPYGYT
12	.	TRBJ2-2	TRBV19	ASSMQLNTGELF
12	.	TRBJ2-5	TRBV18	ASSPGSEQETQY
13	.	TRBJ2-1	TRBV9	ASSVDPGSRNEQF
12	.	TRBJ2-7	TRBV7-3	ASSLMGASYEQY
13	TRBD1	TRBJ1-2	TRBV7-2	ASRFNLRDRGGYT
10	.	TRBJ2-7	TRBV29-1	SVVGQSYEQY
11	.	TRBJ1-1	TRBV7-2	ASSSPQGTEAF